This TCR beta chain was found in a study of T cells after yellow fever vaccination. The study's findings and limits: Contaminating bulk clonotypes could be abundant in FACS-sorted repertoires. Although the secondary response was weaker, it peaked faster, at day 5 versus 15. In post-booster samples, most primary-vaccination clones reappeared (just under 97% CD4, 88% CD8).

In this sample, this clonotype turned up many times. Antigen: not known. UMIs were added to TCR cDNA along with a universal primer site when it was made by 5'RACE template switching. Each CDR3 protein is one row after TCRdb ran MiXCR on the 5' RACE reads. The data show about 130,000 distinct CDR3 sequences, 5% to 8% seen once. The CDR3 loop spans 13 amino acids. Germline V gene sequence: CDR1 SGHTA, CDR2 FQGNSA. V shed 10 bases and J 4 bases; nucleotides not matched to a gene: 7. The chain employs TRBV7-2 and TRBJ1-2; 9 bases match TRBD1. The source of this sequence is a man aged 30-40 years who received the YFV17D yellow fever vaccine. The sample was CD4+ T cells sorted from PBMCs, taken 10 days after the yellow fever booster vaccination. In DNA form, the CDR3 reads TGTGCCACGGGGGACAGGGTTGGCTATGGCTACACCTTC. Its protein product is CATGDRVGYGYTF.